A selection of T cell receptor beta chains follows, all from one sample in a study of early stage breast cancer tumors. Assay: immunoSEQ multiplex PCR; the TCRdb copy retains only in-frame clones and omits some. The repertoire includes over 25,000 clones, 75% to 85% of them detected once, and roughly 13% sits in the top ten. What was sequenced was blood. The receptor set was obtained from a person in their sixties or seventies with breast cancer. Each CDR3 is given with its conserved first and last residue. D genes are given only for firm matches. Some rows mark clone size as missing; the rest say once, few, many or name a class of expanded clone.

abundance: -; v_gene: TRBV5-1; j_gene: TRBJ1-1; d_gene: TRBD1; CDR3aa: CASSFSVGQGNTEAFF; CDR3nt: TGCGCCAGCAGCTTTTCCGTGGGACAGGGGAACACTGAAGCTTTCTTT
abundance: -; v_gene: TRBV2; j_gene: TRBJ2-2; d_gene: TRBD2; CDR3aa: CAGASGAAGELFF; CDR3nt: TGTGCCGGGGCTAGCGGGGCGGCTGGGGAGCTGTTTTTT
abundance: -; v_gene: TRBV7-9; j_gene: TRBJ1-1; d_gene: -; CDR3aa: CASSFGGALTEAFF; CDR3nt: TGTGCCAGCAGCTTTGGTGGGGCGCTTACTGAAGCTTTCTTT
abundance: -; v_gene: TRBV5-1; j_gene: TRBJ2-6; d_gene: TRBD1; CDR3aa: CASLPGTGFGANVLTF; CDR3nt: TGCGCCAGCTTGCCCGGGACAGGGTTCGGGGCCAACGTCCTGACTTTC
abundance: few; v_gene: TRBV30; j_gene: TRBJ1-5; d_gene: -; CDR3aa: CAWSVQGGQPQHF; CDR3nt: TGTGCCTGGAGTGTACAAGGAGGTCAGCCCCAGCATTTT
abundance: once; v_gene: TRBV28; j_gene: TRBJ2-7; d_gene: -; CDR3aa: CASSLQEKSYEQYF; CDR3nt: TGTGCCAGCAGTCTCCAGGAAAAATCCTACGAGCAGTACTTC
abundance: few; v_gene: TRBV19; j_gene: TRBJ1-5; d_gene: -; CDR3aa: CASSQSPGQPQHF; CDR3nt: TGTGCCAGTAGTCAATCACCAGGCCAGCCCCAGCATTTT
abundance: -; v_gene: TRBV9; j_gene: TRBJ2-2; d_gene: -; CDR3aa: CASSVGTGLNTGELFF; CDR3nt: TGTGCCAGCAGCGTAGGAACGGGATTGAACACCGGGGAGCTGTTTTTT
abundance: -; v_gene: TRBV2; j_gene: TRBJ1-2; d_gene: -; CDR3aa: CASSQGDGYTF; CDR3nt: TGTGCCAGCAGTCAGGGTGATGGCTACACCTTC
abundance: -; v_gene: TRBV15; j_gene: TRBJ2-1; d_gene: -; CDR3aa: CATSRGVETRLNEQFF; CDR3nt: TGTGCCACCAGCAGAGGAGTCGAGACTAGACTCAATGAGCAGTTCTTC
abundance: -; v_gene: TRBV29-1; j_gene: TRBJ2-7; d_gene: TRBD1; CDR3aa: CSVGWDRAYEQYF; CDR3nt: TGCAGCGTTGGGTGGGACAGAGCCTACGAGCAGTACTTC
abundance: few; v_gene: TRBV4-1; j_gene: TRBJ1-3; d_gene: -; CDR3aa: CASSQGTAGNTIYF; CDR3nt: TGCGCCAGCAGCCAAGGGACAGCTGGAAACACCATATATTTT
abundance: -; v_gene: TRBV19; j_gene: TRBJ1-5; d_gene: TRBD1; CDR3aa: CASSISGGGNQPQHF; CDR3nt: TGTGCCAGTAGTATCTCAGGGGGCGGCAATCAGCCCCAGCATTTT
abundance: -; v_gene: TRBV7-9; j_gene: TRBJ2-5; d_gene: TRBD2; CDR3aa: CASSSSGGRGQETQYF; CDR3nt: TGTGCCAGCAGCTCAAGCGGCGGGAGGGGGCAAGAGACCCAGTACTTC
abundance: few; v_gene: TRBV20-1; j_gene: TRBJ1-1; d_gene: -; CDR3aa: CSAPRDTEAFF; CDR3nt: TGCAGTGCCCCGAGGGATACTGAAGCTTTCTTT
abundance: -; v_gene: TRBV2; j_gene: TRBJ2-7; d_gene: TRBD1; CDR3aa: CASSSGTGGSVGQYF; CDR3nt: TGTGCCAGCAGCTCTGGGACAGGTGGATCCGTCGGGCAGTACTTC
abundance: -; v_gene: TRBV6-1; j_gene: TRBJ2-7; d_gene: TRBD2; CDR3aa: CASSEVGWASGFSYEQYF; CDR3nt: TGTGCCAGCAGTGAAGTTGGTTGGGCTAGCGGGTTCTCCTACGAGCAGTACTTC
abundance: -; v_gene: TRBV28; j_gene: TRBJ2-7; d_gene: TRBD2; CDR3aa: CASSSPAAGRLYEQYF; CDR3nt: TGTGCCAGCAGTTCCCCCGCAGCGGGGCGCCTCTACGAGCAGTACTTC
abundance: -; v_gene: TRBV6-5; j_gene: TRBJ2-1; d_gene: -; CDR3aa: CASTIDSAYNEQFF; CDR3nt: TGTGCCAGCACAATAGACAGCGCCTACAATGAGCAGTTCTTC
abundance: -; v_gene: TRBV5-1; j_gene: TRBJ1-2; d_gene: -; CDR3aa: CASSLGGDGYTF; CDR3nt: TGCGCCAGCAGCTTGGGGGGGGATGGCTACACCTTC
abundance: -; v_gene: TRBV5-1; j_gene: TRBJ1-2; d_gene: -; CDR3aa: CASSLVTGGAPPYGYTF; CDR3nt: TGCGCCAGCAGCTTGGTGACAGGTGGAGCTCCACCTTATGGCTACACCTTC
abundance: few; v_gene: TRBV19; j_gene: TRBJ1-2; d_gene: -; CDR3aa: CASSRDTIYGYTF; CDR3nt: TGTGCCAGTAGCAGGGACACAATCTATGGCTACACCTTC